These 27 T cell receptor beta chains share one sample of origin, sequenced in a study of cytomegalovirus exposure and HLA in healthy donors (dated by TCRdb to the late 2010s). The library was generated by the immunoSEQ multiplex PCR assay. For the multiplex PCR, a mixture combining 60 forward primers for TCR Vbeta segments and 13 reverse primers for TCR Jbeta segments was used. In its TCRdb copy, this immuneACCESS table keeps in-frame sequences only and misses some clones. Where compared with another copy, unresolved V genes explain less than half of these, and the others have no known cause. The record for this sample contains 60,000 to 80,000 clones. Approximately 0.78% of the sample is in the top ten clones. Sequences were obtained from PBMCs. The receptors come from a boy between 10 and 17 years old in good health and CMV-seronegative.

The chain couples TRBV4-1 to TRBJ2-1; 9 bases fit TRBD1. The V and J ends lost 2 bases and 8 bases, in that order; junction bases with no gene match: 7. The CDR3 sequence is 15 residues long. Per germline, CDR1 MGHRA and CDR2 YSYEKL. The CDR3 coding sequence is TGCGCCAGCAGCCAACCGGGACAGGGTCTTTATGAGCAGTTCTTC. This translates into CASSQPGQGLYEQFF.

This chain links TRBV4-3 with TRBJ2-7, with D possibly TRBD1 on 5 matching bases. Germline V gives CDR1 LGHNA, CDR2 YSLEER. The CDR3 is made up of 15 amino acids. The germline V and J ends were trimmed by 0 bases and 0 bases, with 9 bases remaining between them. The CDR3 here is CASSQEWGYSYEQYF. CDR3 bases: TGCGCCAGCAGCCAAGAATGGGGCTACTCCTACGAGCAGTACTTC.

The chain recombines TRBV4-1 with TRBJ2-7; TRBD1 is a possible D gene (5 bases). Trimming cost V 2 bases and J 2 bases, with 7 bases left between them. The CDR3 has 13 amino acids. The germline V gene encodes CDR1 MGHRA and CDR2 YSYEKL. CDR3 nucleotides: TGCGCCAGCAGCCAAAAGGGGACCTACGAGCAGTACTTC. Its translation is CASSQKGTYEQYF.

The CDR3 DNA sequence: TGCGCCAGCAGCTTCTCGCAAGAGACCCAGTACTTC. Protein: CASSFSQETQYF. The chain uses TRBV5-1 and TRBJ2-5; D unresolved. This CDR3 contains 12 residues. V shed 2 bases and J shed 2 bases, with 4 bases lying between them. CDR1 and CDR2 from the germline V gene are SGHRS and YFSETQ.

Notes on this clone: Relative to the germline gene, one junction end is altered; a read error may explain this. CDR3 sequence reads: CTISDGQRSSPLHF. In DNA form, the CDR3 reads TGTACCATCAGCGACGGACAGCGCAGTTCACCCCTCCACTTT. The V call is TRBV10-3, the J call TRBJ1-6, with D maybe TRBD1 (6 bases). Germline V gives CDR1 ENHRY, CDR2 SYGVKD. This CDR3 region has 14 residues.

The chain's CDR3 is CASSAGRGGYEQYF. In DNA, the CDR3 is TGTGCCAGCAGCGCGGGAAGGGGAGGCTACGAGCAGTACTTC. This chain connects TRBV9 to TRBJ2-7; D is possibly TRBD2 (6 bases). The CDR3 is 14 amino acids. The germline gives CDR1 SGDLS, CDR2 YYNGEE. V dropped 3 bases and J dropped 3 bases, with 13 bases sitting between them.

This chain connects TRBV30 to TRBJ2-7; 8 bases line up with TRBD1. V shed 1 base, J shed 5 bases, and the junction held 7 bases outside the gene matches. This CDR3 has 14 amino acids. Looked up from germline, CDR1 is GTSNPN and CDR2 is SVGIG (reference sequence). The chain's CDR3 is CAWSEGRGQNEQYF. In DNA, the CDR3 is TGTGCCTGGAGTGAGGGCAGGGGGCAAAACGAGCAGTACTTC.

The J gene is TRBJ2-1, the V gene TRBV15; 13 bases map to TRBD2. In germline, CDR1 is LNHNV, CDR2 YYDKDF (reference sequence). This CDR3 has 16 amino acids. The ends lost 2 bases at V and 9 bases at J; junction bases unmatched: 7. CDR3 protein: CATSRRELAGGLEQFF. The CDR3 DNA reads as TGTGCCACCAGCAGAAGAGAACTAGCGGGAGGGCTTGAGCAGTTCTTC.

The chain uses TRBV7-3 and TRBJ2-3; no firm D call. Between the trimmed V and J ends, which lost 3 bases and 2 bases, there was a span of 6 bases. The germline V gene has CDR1 SGHTA and CDR2 FQGTGA. The CDR3 contains 13 residues. The chain's CDR3 is CASSFSPTDTQYF. The CDR3 DNA sequence: TGTGCCAGCAGCTTCTCTCCCACAGATACGCAGTATTTT.

V and J are TRBV11-2 and TRBJ2-7; 7 nucleotides agree with TRBD2. Trimming removed 1 base from V and 9 bases from J; junction bases left unmatched: 9. The CDR3 loop spans 14 amino acids. Germline loops: CDR1 SGHAT, CDR2 FQNNGV. CDR3 DNA sequence: TGTGCCAGCAGCTTAGTAGGAGCGGGAACTCCGCAGTACTTC. As protein: CASSLVGAGTPQYF.

The rearrangement links TRBV5-8 to TRBJ1-2; TRBD1 is a possible D gene (6 bases). Germline lookup yields CDR1 SGHTS and CDR2 YDEGEE. This CDR3 region has 13 residues. Trimming left V 5 bases short and J 4 bases short, with 12 bases between. CDR3 sequence (DNA): TGTGCCAGCAGGTCCACAGGGAGCTATGGCTACACCTTC. It specifies CASRSTGSYGYTF.

The J gene is TRBJ1-2, the V gene TRBV4-1, with D possibly being TRBD1 (6 bases). Trimming removed 1 base at V and 0 bases at J, with 12 bases between. The germline V gene has CDR1 MGHRA and CDR2 YSYEKL. This CDR3 is built from 16 residues. CDR3 residues: CASSQVTGRSNYGYTF. The CDR3 DNA sequence: TGCGCCAGCAGCCAAGTTACAGGGCGATCTAACTATGGCTACACCTTC.

CDR3 in amino acids: CASSRRDLTPTYEQYF. In DNA, the CDR3 is TGTGCCAGCAGCCGGCGGGACCTAACACCAACCTACGAGCAGTACTTC. The chain uses TRBV7-9 and TRBJ2-7, with D tentatively TRBD2 (6 bases). Germline lookup yields CDR1 SEHNR and CDR2 FQNEAQ (reference sequence). Trimming stripped 5 bases from V and 2 bases from J, with 19 bases between. CDR3 size: 16 residues. Combining the CDR3 with reference TRBV7-9 and TRBJ2-7 gives the whole variable domain DTGVSQNPRHKITKRGQNVTFRCDPISEHNRLYWYRQTLGQGPEFLTYFQNEAQLEKSRLLSDRFSAERPKGSFSTLEIQRTEQGDSAMYLCASSRRDLTPTYEQYFGPGTRLTVT.

About this clone: Within the sample, other DNA sequences also encode this same CDR3. The chain links TRBV5-6 to TRBJ1-6, with a weak D call TRBD1 (6 bases). CDR1 is SGHDT and CDR2 is YYEEEE in the germline V gene. With 4 bases removed from V and 5 bases from J, the gap between germline ends came to 16 bases. This CDR3 spans 16 amino acids. The CDR3 here is CASSPGVVGHNSPLHF. CDR3 DNA sequence: TGTGCCAGCAGCCCAGGGGTCGTTGGTCATAATTCACCCCTCCACTTT. The whole variable domain, filled in from reference TRBV5-6 and TRBJ1-6, reads DAGVTQSPTHLIKTRGQQVTLRCSPKSGHDTVSWYQQALGQGPQFIFQYYEEEERQRGNFPDRFSGHQFPNYSSELNVNALLLGDSALYLCASSPGVVGHNSPLHFGNGTRLTVT.

The genes are TRBV10-3 and TRBJ2-1, with TRBD2 identical over 13 bases. Germline V lookup: CDR1 ENHRY, CDR2 SYGVKD. CDR3 length: 16 residues. The V and J ends lost 8 bases and 5 bases, in that order; junction bases with no gene match: 9. Written as DNA, the CDR3 is TGTGCCATCGGCACTAGCGGGAGGGCCGGAAACAATGAGCAGTTCTTC. Translation gives CAIGTSGRAGNNEQFF.

The chain carries TRBV4-3 and TRBJ2-5; possibly TRBD1 for D (5 bases). CDR3 size: 15 residues. Germline V gives CDR1 LGHNA, CDR2 YSLEER. The germline V and J ends were trimmed by 0 bases and 3 bases, with 11 bases remaining between them. The CDR3 coding sequence is TGCGCCAGCAGCCAAGATAGGGCAGGGAAAGAGACCCAGTACTTC. Protein sequence: CASSQDRAGKETQYF.

The rearrangement links TRBV5-4 to TRBJ2-1, with 8 positions matching TRBD1. CDR3 length: 15 amino acids. The V gene's germline CDR1 is SGHNT and CDR2 YYREEE (reference sequence). With V trimmed by 0 bases and J by 6 bases, 5 bases remained unmatched. This CDR3 reads CASSLAGQGVNEQFF. CDR3 coding DNA: TGTGCCAGCAGCTTGGCCGGACAGGGCGTCAATGAGCAGTTCTTC.

The CDR3: CATSRDLLRETQYF. The CDR3 nucleotides read TGTGCCACCAGCAGAGATTTACTCCGAGAGACCCAGTACTTC. The chain carries TRBV15 and TRBJ2-5; no firm D call. This CDR3 has 14 amino acids. Germline values: CDR1 LNHNV, CDR2 YYDKDF (reference sequence). V was pared by 0 bases and J by 4 bases, with 9 bases between.

As to this clone: At one of its ends the junction is not consistent with the germline gene, which may arise from a read error. V usage is TRBV6-5 and J usage is TRBJ1-5, with TRBD1 as a possible D gene (6 bases). The CDR3 is 14 amino acids. Germline lookup yields CDR1 MNHEY and CDR2 SVGAGI. CDR3 nucleotide sequence: TGTGCCAGCAGTCCCACAGGGAGCAATCAGCACCAGCATTTT. Its translation is CASSPTGSNQHQHF.

The chain is built from TRBV5-4 and TRBJ2-1, with D unclear. Germline V CDR1 and CDR2: SGHNT, YYREEE (reference sequence). The V and J ends lost 4 bases and 4 bases respectively, with 15 bases between them. There are 15 residues in the CDR3. The CDR3 nucleotides read TGTGCCAGCAGCCCGGAGCTGATGCAATACAATGAGCAGTTCTTC. Translating it yields CASSPELMQYNEQFF.

This chain links TRBV7-2 with TRBJ2-3, with 9 bases identical to TRBD1. Germline V gives CDR1 SGHTA, CDR2 FQGNSA. CDR3 length: 17 amino acids. The V segment lost 1 base and the J segment 1 base; nucleotides outside the gene matches: 6. CDR3 sequence: CASSLEHWTGGTDTQYF. For the CDR3, the DNA is TGTGCCAGCAGCTTAGAGCATTGGACAGGGGGCACAGATACGCAGTATTTT.

The V call is TRBV27, the J call TRBJ1-5, with 7 positions matching TRBD1. V dropped 8 bases and J dropped 4; count of bases not matched to a gene: 5. Germline-derived CDR1 and CDR2 are MNHEY and SMNVEV (reference sequence). The CDR3 runs 13 residues. CDR3 region: CASRQGTNQPQHF. CDR3 DNA: TGTGCCAGCCGACAGGGTACGAATCAGCCCCAGCATTTT.

The chain links TRBV9 to TRBJ1-1; D is unclear. The V and J ends lost 0 bases and 4 bases respectively, with 13 bases between them. The germline V gene encodes CDR1 SGDLS and CDR2 YYNGEE. The CDR3 length is 15 residues. CDR3 in amino acids: CASSVESTGTTEAFF. The CDR3 DNA reads TGTGCCAGCAGCGTAGAGTCCACTGGTACCACTGAAGCTTTCTTT.

The chain couples TRBV27 to TRBJ2-7; TRBD1 matches 8 bases. The CDR3 is 14 amino acids. Trimming took 5 bases from V and 1 from J; bases not matched to a gene: 4. Per the germline V gene, CDR1 is MNHEY and CDR2 is SMNVEV (reference sequence). The CDR3 nucleotides are TGTGCCAGCAGTCTTCGACAGGGGTCCTACGAGCAGTACTTC. This codes for CASSLRQGSYEQYF.

The genes are TRBV7-9 and TRBJ2-7; 10 bases align to TRBD1. The CDR3 spans 15 residues. The germline gives CDR1 SEHNR, CDR2 FQNEAQ (reference sequence). The V segment lost 5 bases and the J segment 4 bases; nucleotides outside the gene matches: 8. CDR3 DNA sequence: TGTGCCAGCAGCCGCCCGGACAGGGGGGAATACGAGCAGTACTTC. It translates to CASSRPDRGEYEQYF. The full variable domain, in which reference TRBV7-9 and TRBJ2-7 provide the parts outside the CDR3, is DTGVSQNPRHKITKRGQNVTFRCDPISEHNRLYWYRQTLGQGPEFLTYFQNEAQLEKSRLLSDRFSAERPKGSFSTLEIQRTEQGDSAMYLCASSRPDRGEYEQYFGPGTRLTVT.

The chain has TRBV5-8 and TRBJ2-7, with 7 bases that match TRBD2. V gave up 6 bases and J gave up 4 bases; unmatched junction bases: 10. CDR1 and CDR2 from the germline V gene are SGHTS and YDEGEE. The CDR3 is 14 amino acids. The DNA of the CDR3 is TGTGCCAGCAACTTAGCGGGTGGGGAGTACGAGCAGTACTTC. Translation: CASNLAGGEYEQYF. Full variable domain (outside the CDR3, taken from reference TRBV5-8 and TRBJ2-7): EAGVTQSPTHLIKTRGQQATLRCSPISGHTSVYWYQQALGLGLQFLLWYDEGEERNRGNFPPRFSGRQFPNYSSELNVNALELEDSALYLCASNLAGGEYEQYFGPGTRLTVT.

The chain carries TRBV27 and TRBJ2-1; the D gene is possibly TRBD1 (5 bases). Germline V gene sequence: CDR1 MNHEY, CDR2 SMNVEV (reference sequence). This CDR3 has 15 residues. Trimming removed 7 bases at V and 0 bases at J, with 13 bases between. CDR3 nucleotide sequence: TGTGCCAGCACCTATGACAGACGCTCCTACAATGAGCAGTTCTTC. Its protein product is CASTYDRRSYNEQFF.